This T cell receptor beta chain was sequenced during a study of T cells expressing NK-cell markers. CDR3 size: 15 residues. Per the germline V gene, CDR1 is DFQATT and CDR2 is SNEGSKA (reference sequence). TCRdb re-called the 5' RACE reads; every CDR3 protein appears as one record, without DNA. This table lists 3,000 or so distinct CDR3 sequences. This receptor was taken from a woman under 30 in good health. This chain uses TRBV20-1 with TRBJ2-5; TCRdb designates TRBD2, a call that cannot be tested without DNA. Sequenced: blood T cells: a sorted CD56 or NKG2C T cell subset, CD4+ or CD8+ T cells, or bulk PBMC T cells (not recorded which). This chain's CDR3 is CSARDLAGYQETQYF.